These 20 T cell receptor beta chains share one sample of origin, sequenced in a study of blood T cell repertoires in COVID-19. Using immunoSEQ multiplex PCR, the repertoire was profiled, and TCRdb retains in-frame clones only, with some absent. The sample carries some 300,000 clones, roughly 90% recorded once. The material sequenced was PBMCs or T cells enriched from blood (not recorded which). These receptors came from a woman younger than 45 who had recovered from COVID-19.

This sequence joins TRBV28 and TRBJ1-2, with 9 bases fitting TRBD1. Germline V lookup: CDR1 MDHEN, CDR2 SYDVKM. J gave up 1 base and V 5 bases, and 8 bases lay outside the gene matches. The CDR3 sequence is 16 residues long. The CDR3 sequence is CASSRRAGQGNYGYTF. The CDR3 DNA is TGTGCCAGCAGTCGTCGAGCGGGACAGGGTAACTATGGCTACACCTTC.

The J gene is TRBJ2-5, the V gene TRBV27; TRBD1 aligns across 8 bases. J lost 5 bases, V lost 3 bases, and 5 bases had no gene match. The CDR3 spans 14 residues. Germline V gene sequence: CDR1 MNHEY, CDR2 SMNVEV (reference sequence). The CDR3 DNA reads TGTGCCAGCAGTTTCACAGGGGGTACGGAGACCCAGTACTTC. Translated, it gives CASSFTGGTETQYF.

This clone was recorded once. The V and J genes are TRBV15 and TRBJ2-3, with 9 bases fitting TRBD2. Germline lookup yields CDR1 LNHNV and CDR2 YYDKDF (reference sequence). The CDR3 runs to 16 residues. V was pared by 1 base and J by 6 bases, with 8 bases of the junction left unmatched. The CDR3 loop reads CATSRAREGLEDTQYF. CDR3 coding DNA: TGTGCCACCAGCAGAGCGCGGGAGGGGCTGGAGGATACGCAGTATTTT. Together with reference TRBV15 and TRBJ2-3, the CDR3 gives the full variable domain: DAMVIQNPRYQVTQFGKPVTLSCSQTLNHNVMYWYQQKSSQAPKLLFHYYDKDFNNEADTPDNFQSRRPNTSFCFLDIRSPGLGDTAMYLCATSRAREGLEDTQYFGPGTRLTVL.

V gene TRBV19 combines with J gene TRBJ1-3, with TRBD1 matching 7 bases. CDR3 length: 16 amino acids. V gave up 6 bases and J gave up 1 base; unmatched junction bases: 9. Germline V gives CDR1 LNHDA, CDR2 SQIVND (reference sequence). The DNA of the CDR3 is TGTGCCAGTAGCCAAACAGGGGCAGATTCTGGAAACACCATATATTTT. This sequence encodes CASSQTGADSGNTIYF.

CDR3 amino acids: CASSLTRDRSAGIDTQYF. The CDR3 DNA follows: TGTGCCAGCAGCTTAACGCGGGACCGATCGGCGGGAATAGATACGCAGTATTTT. The chain is built from TRBV7-3 and TRBJ2-3; TRBD2 is a possible D gene (6 bases). Per germline, CDR1 SGHTA and CDR2 FQGTGA. The ends were cut back, 0 bases at V and 5 bases at J, with 21 bases in the middle. The CDR3 runs to 18 residues. Based on the CDR3 plus reference TRBV7-3 and TRBJ2-3, the full variable domain is GAGVSQTPSNKVTEKGKYVELRCDPISGHTALYWYRQSLGQGPEFLIYFQGTGAADDSGLPNDRFFAVRPEGSVSTLKIQRTERGDSAVYLCASSLTRDRSAGIDTQYFGPGTRLTVL.

V is TRBV29-1 and J is TRBJ2-2; 9 bases align to TRBD1. With 2 bases clipped from V and 3 bases from J, the junction kept 1 base outside the gene matches. Germline CDR1 and CDR2: SQVTM and ANQGSEA. The CDR3 runs 14 residues. CDR3 loop: CSVETGGHTGELFF. CDR3 bases: TGCAGCGTTGAAACAGGGGGCCACACCGGGGAGCTGTTTTTT.

The V call is TRBV28, the J call TRBJ2-3; no clear D gene. Germline CDR1 and CDR2: MDHEN and SYDVKM. The CDR3 consists of 13 residues. V was pared by 7 bases and J by 0 bases, with 8 bases between. CDR3 sequence: CASISLSTDTQYF. The CDR3 nucleotides are TGTGCCAGCATTAGTCTTAGCACAGATACGCAGTATTTT.

The chain employs TRBV29-1 and TRBJ1-4, with D perhaps TRBD1 (6 bases). Trimming cost V 1 base and J 5 bases, with 8 bases left between them. CDR3 size: 13 residues. Germline V gives CDR1 SQVTM, CDR2 ANQGSEA. CDR3 sequence reads: CSVEARGNEKLFF. In DNA form, the CDR3 reads TGCAGCGTTGAAGCCAGGGGAAATGAAAAACTGTTTTTT.

This sequence joins TRBV3-1 (or the pseudogene TRBV3-2) and TRBJ2-3; D gene unclear. CDR3 size: 12 residues. V was cut by 1 base and J by 4 bases, with 3 bases left in between. From germline, CDR1 is LGHDT and CDR2 YNNKEL (reference sequence). In DNA, the CDR3 is TGTGCCAGCAGCCAAGGAGCAGATACGCAGTATTTT. It translates to CASSQGADTQYF.

Only a few counts were recorded for this clone. The CDR3 loop is CASSYLTGHEQYF. CDR3 coding DNA: TGTGCCAGCAGTTACTTGACAGGACACGAGCAGTACTTC. The V gene is TRBV6-5, the J gene TRBJ2-7; weak D call: TRBD1 (6 bases). Trimming took off 1 base at V and 5 bases at J, with 9 bases between the two ends. The CDR3 covers 13 residues. Germline assignment: CDR1 MNHEY and CDR2 SVGAGI.

The chain couples TRBV7-9 to TRBJ2-6, with TRBD1 matching over 9 bases. Per the germline V gene, CDR1 is SEHNR and CDR2 is FQNEAQ (reference sequence). V dropped 3 bases and J dropped 0; count of bases not matched to a gene: 9. The CDR3 is made up of 19 amino acids. This chain's CDR3 is CASSLGRDRVISGANVLTF. The DNA for the CDR3 is TGTGCCAGCAGCTTGGGGCGGGACAGGGTTATCTCTGGGGCCAACGTCCTGACTTTC.

The chain has TRBV4-1 and TRBJ1-1; TRBD1 might be the D (5 bases). The germline V gene has CDR1 MGHRA and CDR2 YSYEKL. V lost 0 bases, J lost 6 bases, and 14 bases lay in between. The CDR3 extends over 15 amino acids. Written as DNA, the CDR3 is TGCGCCAGCAGCCAAGAGTCCCAGCAGGGTCCTGAAGCTTTCTTT. Its protein product is CASSQESQQGPEAFF.

The gene calls are TRBV27 and TRBJ2-3; 9 positions match TRBD2. CDR1 is MNHEY, CDR2 SMNVEV, per germline (reference sequence). V trimming: 5 bases; J trimming: 3 bases; junction bases outside the gene matches: 9. There are 16 residues in the CDR3. The CDR3 sequence is CASSPLARGGTDTQYF. In nucleotides, the CDR3 is TGTGCCAGCAGTCCCCTGGCGCGGGGGGGTACAGATACGCAGTATTTT.

The chain recombines TRBV28 with TRBJ2-7; tentative D call: TRBD2 (5 bases). V lost 3 bases to trimming and J lost 2 bases, with 8 bases between them. Looked up from germline, CDR1 is MDHEN and CDR2 is SYDVKM. The CDR3 has 13 residues. CDR3 in amino acids: CASSFRGTYEQYF. The CDR3 nucleotides read TGTGCCAGCAGTTTCCGGGGAACCTACGAGCAGTACTTC.

The chain employs TRBV12-3 or TRBV12-4 and TRBJ2-3; 8 positions match TRBD2. The CDR3 sequence is 13 residues long. The V and J ends lost 5 bases and 6 bases, in that order; junction bases with no gene match: 4. The CDR3 here is CASSSAGGDTQYF. The CDR3, as DNA: TGTGCCAGCAGTAGCGCGGGGGGCGATACGCAGTATTTT.

This clone was found once. The rearrangement joins TRBV18 to TRBJ2-2; D is uncertain. Germline CDR1 reads KGHSH; CDR2 reads LQKENI. V gave up 7 bases and J gave up 2 bases, with 11 bases separating them. The CDR3 consists of 14 residues. CDR3 residues: CASFSTFNTGELFF. CDR3 nucleotide sequence: TGTGCCAGCTTCAGTACCTTCAACACCGGGGAGCTGTTTTTT.

The chain employs TRBV2 and TRBJ1-2, with D uncertain. The CDR3 spans 14 residues. V dropped 0 bases and J dropped 8 bases, with 13 bases sitting between them. Germline assignment: CDR1 SNHLY and CDR2 FYNNEI. CDR3 nucleotides: TGTGCCAGCAGTGAAGCGCGGGTAGTGGGCGGCTACACCTTC. Amino acids: CASSEARVVGGYTF.

V and J are TRBV28 and TRBJ1-2, with unresolved D. The CDR3 covers 15 residues. V dropped 6 bases and J dropped 0 bases, with 14 bases sitting between them. Germline V gene data show CDR1 as MDHEN and CDR2 as SYDVKM. The CDR3 DNA sequence: TGTGCCAGCAGCCGTACGGCGGCGGCTAACTATGGCTACACCTTC. Translated: CASSRTAAANYGYTF.

The chain has TRBV10-3 and TRBJ1-4; TRBD1 is a possible D gene (5 bases). CDR1 is ENHRY, CDR2 SYGVKD, per germline. V lost 4 bases and J lost 3, with 12 bases in between. CDR3 length: 15 amino acids. CDR3 sequence reads: CAISALGAANEKLFF. In DNA, the CDR3 is TGTGCCATCAGTGCCCTTGGGGCAGCTAATGAAAAACTGTTTTTT.

V gene TRBV9 combines with J gene TRBJ1-1, with D possibly TRBD1 on 6 matching bases. The CDR3 is 16 residues long. The germline V gene has CDR1 SGDLS and CDR2 YYNGEE. Trimming removed 3 bases from V and 5 bases from J, with 20 bases in between. CDR3 protein: CASSGRHTGGRTEAFF. The CDR3 DNA reads as TGTGCCAGCAGCGGTCGACACACGGGGGGCAGGACTGAAGCTTTCTTT. Filled out from reference TRBV9 and TRBJ1-1, the complete variable domain reads DSGVTQTPKHLITATGQRVTLRCSPRSGDLSVYWYQQSLDQGLQFLIQYYNGEERAKGNILERFSAQQFPDLHSELNLSSLELGDSALYFCASSGRHTGGRTEAFFGQGTRLTVV.